The 19 T cell receptor beta chains given below trace back to one sample, sequenced in a study of shared clonotypes between healthy human individuals. The assay was immunoSEQ multiplex PCR, and TCRdb's table has in-frame clones only and misses some. The data hold some 700,000 clones, with less than 95% observed a single time. The source material was memory CD8+ T cells from PBMCs. Noted subset: CD45RO+ cells pooled with CCR7-negative TemRA cells. Receptor source: a man between 18 and 29 years old in good health. Some clones in this sample may be carry-over from other donors' samples.

The CDR3 nucleotides are TGCGCCAGCAGCTCTACTGAAGGACGGAAACTCTATGGCTACACCTTC. Translating gives CASSSTEGRKLYGYTF. V is TRBV5-1 and J is TRBJ1-2; D not resolved. The V gene lost 3 bases and the J gene lost 4 bases, with 19 bases spanning the gap. CDR3 length equals 16 residues. Germline V CDR1 and CDR2: SGHRS, YFSETQ.

The chain recombines TRBV27 with TRBJ2-2; 11 bases align to TRBD1. Germline lookup yields CDR1 MNHEY and CDR2 SMNVEV (reference sequence). V lost 5 bases to trimming and J lost 6 bases; unmatched junction nucleotides: 5. The length of the CDR3 is 15 residues. CDR3 bases: TGTGCCAGCAGTCCGGACAGGGGGCGCTCCGGGGAGCTGTTTTTT. The encoded protein is CASSPDRGRSGELFF.

The chain employs TRBV30 and TRBJ1-2; D is perhaps TRBD1 (6 bases). Trimming cost V 6 bases and J 8 bases, with 13 bases left between them. The CDR3 has 11 residues. The V gene's germline CDR1 is GTSNPN and CDR2 SVGIG (reference sequence). Here the CDR3 reads CACVYREGYTF. DNA for the CDR3: TGTGCCTGCGTGTACAGGGAGGGCTACACCTTC.

The V gene is TRBV30, the J gene TRBJ2-7; D unclear. CDR3 length equals 13 residues. CDR1 is GTSNPN and CDR2 is SVGIG in the germline V gene (reference sequence). Trimming removed 7 bases at V and 0 bases at J, with 13 bases between. The chain's CDR3 is CASSNGISYEQYF. The CDR3, as DNA: TGTGCCTCCAGCAATGGGATCTCCTACGAGCAGTACTTC. The full variable domain, completed using reference TRBV30 and TRBJ2-7, is SQTIHQWPATLVQPVGSPLSLECTVEGTSNPNLYWYRQAAGRGLQLLFYSVGIGQISSEVPQNLSASRPQDRQFILSSKKLLLSDSGFYLCASSNGISYEQYFGPGTRLTVT.

CDR3 region: CATSRKDTDTQYF. CDR3 DNA: TGTGCCACCAGCAGAAAAGACACAGATACGCAGTATTTT. The chain couples TRBV15 to TRBJ2-3; D unresolved. V was clipped by 2 bases and J by 2 bases, with 5 bases between them. CDR1 and CDR2 (germline): LNHNV, YYDKDF (reference sequence). The CDR3 covers 13 residues.

CDR3 sequence: CASSESAQGYGYTF. The CDR3 nucleotides read TGTGCCAGCAGCGAGTCCGCCCAGGGGTATGGCTACACCTTC. V and J are TRBV9 and TRBJ1-2, with D possibly matching TRBD1 (6 bases). This CDR3 is 14 amino acids long. The V gene's germline CDR1 is SGDLS and CDR2 YYNGEE. V lost 3 bases to trimming and J lost 5 bases, with 14 bases between them.

The chain couples TRBV5-4 to TRBJ2-5; D gene unclear. The CDR3 spans 15 residues. CDR1 SGHNT and CDR2 YYREEE come from the germline V gene (reference sequence). Trimming took off 1 base at V and 1 base at J, with 11 bases between the two ends. Here the CDR3 reads CASSLYLGIQETQYF. CDR3 in DNA: TGTGCCAGCAGCTTGTATTTAGGGATCCAAGAGACCCAGTACTTC. The complete variable domain, with remaining parts taken from reference TRBV5-4 and TRBJ2-5, reads ETGVTQSPTHLIKTRGQQVTLRCSSQSGHNTVSWYQQALGQGPQFIFQYYREEENGRGNFPPRFSGLQFPNYSSELNVNALELDDSALYLCASSLYLGIQETQYFGPGTRLLVL.

This clone appeared a single time. This chain connects TRBV15 to TRBJ1-5, with D perhaps TRBD1 (5 bases). Trimming removed 4 bases at V and 0 bases at J, with 16 bases between. The CDR3 is made up of 17 amino acids. CDR1 and CDR2 from the germline V gene are LNHNV and YYDKDF (reference sequence). The CDR3 sequence: CATSTPGDLNSNQPQHF. CDR3 sequence (DNA): TGTGCCACCAGCACGCCTGGGGACCTAAATAGCAATCAGCCCCAGCATTTT.

The V call is TRBV9, the J call TRBJ2-7; TRBD1 aligns across 9 bases. V lost 3 bases to trimming and J lost 5 bases; unmatched junction nucleotides: 9. This CDR3 is 15 amino acids long. Per germline, CDR1 SGDLS and CDR2 YYNGEE. The CDR3 DNA reads TGTGCCAGCAGCGCCGACCGGGACAGGGCCAACGAGCAGTACTTC. Translated, it gives CASSADRDRANEQYF.

The rearrangement joins TRBV5-5 to TRBJ2-4; D is possibly TRBD2 (5 bases). CDR3 length: 16 amino acids. The V gene lost 2 bases and the J gene lost 2 bases, with 14 bases spanning the gap. Germline V CDR1 and CDR2: SGHKS, YYEKEE (reference sequence). The chain's CDR3 is CASSFALGGPKNIQYF. The CDR3 coding sequence is TGTGCCAGCAGCTTTGCATTGGGCGGGCCCAAAAACATTCAGTACTTC.

The V gene is TRBV19, the J gene TRBJ2-7, with TRBD1 identical over 9 bases. J gave up 2 bases and V 4 bases, and 6 bases lay outside the gene matches. Looked up from germline, CDR1 is LNHDA and CDR2 is SQIVND (reference sequence). The CDR3 has 15 residues. CDR3 in DNA: TGTGCCAGTAGTAACAGGGGGCCCTTCCCCTACGAGCAGTACTTC. This sequence encodes CASSNRGPFPYEQYF.

The chain couples TRBV10-2 to TRBJ1-5, with D tentatively TRBD1 (5 bases). V was clipped by 2 bases and J by 6 bases, with 11 bases between them. Per germline, CDR1 WSHSY and CDR2 SAAADI. The CDR3 consists of 14 residues. CDR3 DNA: TGCGCCAGCAGTGAGAGGTCAGGGCGTCAGCCCCAGCATTTT. This gives the protein CASSERSGRQPQHF.

The chain links TRBV15 to TRBJ2-1; no firm D call. V was cut by 3 bases and J by 8 bases, with 8 bases left in between. CDR3 length: 12 amino acids. The V gene's germline CDR1 is LNHNV and CDR2 YYDKDF (reference sequence). The CDR3 region has the DNA TGTGCCACCAGCAGGGTCCCCCATGAGCAGTTCTTC. Encoded protein: CATSRVPHEQFF. The whole variable domain, remainder taken from reference TRBV15 and TRBJ2-1, is DAMVIQNPRYQVTQFGKPVTLSCSQTLNHNVMYWYQQKSSQAPKLLFHYYDKDFNNEADTPDNFQSRRPNTSFCFLDIRSPGLGDTAMYLCATSRVPHEQFFGPGTRLTVL.

The chain has TRBV6-5 and TRBJ2-2, with no clear D. This CDR3 region has 15 residues. The germline CDR1 and CDR2 sequences are MNHEY and SVGAGI. V lost 5 bases, J lost 0 bases, and 10 bases lay in between. CDR3 in DNA: TGTGCCAGCAGTCCCGGGCATTCGAACACCGGGGAGCTGTTTTTT. Translation: CASSPGHSNTGELFF.

This clone occurred once. The chain carries TRBV21-1 and TRBJ2-7; TRBD1, as called in the table, went unchecked against the DNA. TRBV21-1 is designated a pseudogene. The CDR3 contains 16 residues. CDR3 DNA sequence: TGTGCCAGCAGCAAAGACAGGGGAGGCACCTACTACGAGCAGTACTTC. The encoded protein is CASSKDRGGTYYEQYF.

The chain combines TRBV5-8 with TRBJ1-4, with 10 bases lining up with TRBD1. Looked up from germline, CDR1 is SGHTS and CDR2 is YDEGEE. CDR3 length: 17 residues. V shed 5 bases, J shed 2 bases, and the junction held 9 bases outside the gene matches. The CDR3 nucleotides are TGTGCCAGCAGTTCACCGGGACAGGGGAACACTAATGAAAAACTGTTTTTT. It specifies CASSSPGQGNTNEKLFF.

The V and J genes are TRBV14 and TRBJ2-3, with TRBD1 matching over 7 bases. Germline V gives CDR1 SGHDN, CDR2 FVKESK. The CDR3 has 16 residues. Unmatched junction bases numbered 7, after V lost 4 bases and J lost 0 bases. CDR3 in DNA: TGTGCCAGCAGCCCACGACAGGGCACTAGCACAGATACGCAGTATTTT. It encodes CASSPRQGTSTDTQYF.

The chain links TRBV5-5 to TRBJ2-2, with a tentative D call TRBD2 (6 bases). Germline lookup yields CDR1 SGHKS and CDR2 YYEKEE (reference sequence). Trimming shortened V by 1 base and J by 1 base, and 11 bases separated the two germline ends. CDR3 length: 16 amino acids. This CDR3 reads CASSLRTTLNTGELFF. DNA for the CDR3: TGTGCCAGCAGCTTGCGGACTACCCTGAACACCGGGGAGCTGTTTTTT.

In its sample, this clone was seen once. The rearrangement uses TRBV27 and TRBJ2-7; no clear D. The CDR3 is 14 amino acids. Trimming cost V 6 bases and J 6 bases, with 18 bases left between them. The germline gives CDR1 MNHEY, CDR2 SMNVEV (reference sequence). CDR3 in DNA: TGTGCCAGCAGCCCTAGGATCAAAACCCTCGAGCAGTACTTC. This codes for CASSPRIKTLEQYF.